The 16 T cell receptor beta chains given below trace back to one sample, sequenced in a study of cytomegalovirus exposure and HLA in healthy donors. Vbeta (60) and Jbeta (13) primers were used in the PCR. Using immunoSEQ multiplex PCR, the repertoire was profiled, and TCRdb retains in-frame clones only, with some absent. The sample holds about 140,000 clones, roughly three quarters seen once. Sequenced: PBMCs. The source of these receptors is a woman between 45 and 60 years old in good health and CMV-seronegative.

This clone occurred once. The chain couples TRBV4-3 to TRBJ1-6; D unclear. CDR1 and CDR2 (germline): LGHNA, YSLEER. Trimming shortened V by 3 bases and J by 9 bases, and 12 bases separated the two germline ends. The CDR3 contains 14 residues. The CDR3 is CASSQDRAGSPLHF. The CDR3 nucleotides are TGCGCCAGCAGCCAGGACCGTGCGGGTTCACCCCTCCACTTT.

The chain recombines TRBV10-3 with TRBJ1-5; the match to TRBD1 covers 10 bases. The CDR3 extends over 14 amino acids. The junction had 8 bases not matched to a gene; V was cut back by 10 bases and J by 5 bases. Germline V gene lookup returns CDR1 ENHRY and CDR2 SYGVKD. The CDR3 sequence is CASWTGGMYQPQHF. Written as DNA, the CDR3 is TGTGCCAGCTGGACAGGGGGAATGTATCAGCCCCAGCATTTT.

This clone was seen only once. This chain uses TRBV5-1 with TRBJ1-1; no reliable D call. The V and J ends lost 6 bases and 0 bases respectively, with 12 bases between them. The CDR3 totals 14 residues. Germline CDR1 reads SGHRS; CDR2 reads YFSETQ. CDR3: CASTPQAMNTEAFF. CDR3 DNA: TGCGCCAGCACGCCTCAGGCCATGAACACTGAAGCTTTCTTT.

The chain has TRBV30 and TRBJ1-5; D is perhaps TRBD1 (6 bases). CDR3 length: 14 residues. Germline V gives CDR1 GTSNPN, CDR2 SVGIG (reference sequence). V was cut by 4 bases and J by 5 bases, with 15 bases left in between. In DNA form, the CDR3 reads TGTGCCTGGAATCCCGGGACAACCGATCAGCCCCAGCATTTT. It specifies CAWNPGTTDQPQHF.

V usage is TRBV30 and J usage is TRBJ2-1; tentatively, D is TRBD2 (5 bases). CDR1 is GTSNPN, CDR2 SVGIG, per germline (reference sequence). Deletions cut 0 bases from V and 8 bases from J, with 8 bases between. The CDR3 runs 12 residues. The CDR3 loop reads CAWSVGSDEQFF. The DNA for the CDR3 is TGTGCCTGGAGTGTGGGTAGCGATGAGCAGTTCTTC.

Here the CDR3 reads CASSYTGLESPLHF. The CDR3 DNA follows: TGTGCCAGCAGCTATACAGGGTTGGAATCACCCCTCCACTTT. The chain joins TRBV7-8 to TRBJ1-6; D possibly corresponds to TRBD1 (6 bases). Germline V gene data show CDR1 as SGHVS and CDR2 as FQNEAQ. V gave up 4 bases and J gave up 10 bases, with 14 bases separating them. CDR3 length equals 14 residues.

Only a few counts were recorded for this clone. The rearrangement uses TRBV10-3 and TRBJ2-3, with TRBD1 matching 9 bases. This CDR3 comprises 14 residues. Looked up from germline, CDR1 is ENHRY and CDR2 is SYGVKD. V lost 7 bases and J lost 5; bases outside the gene matches: 7. The CDR3 DNA is TGTGCCATCACCCCGGGACAGGGCAGAGATACGCAGTATTTT. Protein product: CAITPGQGRDTQYF.

Worth noting for this clone: This specimen includes other DNA sequences encoding the same CDR3. V is TRBV27 and J is TRBJ2-7; possibly TRBD1 for D (5 bases). Trimming stripped 3 bases from V and 4 bases from J, with 13 bases between. Germline V gene sequence: CDR1 MNHEY, CDR2 SMNVEV (reference sequence). This CDR3 is built from 14 residues. The CDR3 DNA follows: TGTGCCAGCAGTTTCGGGCAGGGCCTTTACGAGCAGTACTTC. This gives the protein CASSFGQGLYEQYF.

V usage is TRBV5-6 and J usage is TRBJ1-1; tentative D call: TRBD1 (6 bases). The CDR3 contains 16 residues. V was shortened by 5 bases and J by 1 base, with 18 bases between the two germline ends. Germline assignment: CDR1 SGHDT and CDR2 YYEEEE. CDR3 sequence reads: CASSSTGTTKNTEAFF. DNA of the CDR3: TGTGCCAGCAGTTCGACCGGGACAACCAAGAACACTGAAGCTTTCTTT.

The chain couples TRBV6-6 to TRBJ1-1; 7 positions agree with TRBD1. Germline CDR1 MNHNY, CDR2 SVGAGI (reference sequence). Trimming took 6 bases from V and 5 from J; bases not matched to a gene: 9. This CDR3 contains 14 residues. The CDR3 sequence is CASSPDRAATEAFF. The CDR3 DNA sequence: TGTGCCAGCAGCCCAGACAGGGCGGCGACTGAAGCTTTCTTT.

This chain links TRBV28 with TRBJ1-5; D is unclear. The germline V and J ends were trimmed by 3 bases and 5 bases, with 11 bases remaining between them. The length of the CDR3 is 14 residues. CDR1 is MDHEN and CDR2 is SYDVKM in the germline V gene. CDR3 amino acids: CASSLLRLDQPQHF. CDR3 bases: TGTGCCAGCAGTTTGTTGAGGCTCGATCAGCCCCAGCATTTT.

This clone was seen only once. The chain couples TRBV18 to TRBJ2-2, with 10 bases aligning to TRBD1. J gave up 4 bases and V 0 bases, and 2 bases lay outside the gene matches. The CDR3 extends over 16 amino acids. Germline CDR1 is KGHSH and CDR2 is LQKENI. The CDR3 bases are TGTGCCAGCTCACCACCCGGACAGGGGGTCACCGGGGAGCTGTTTTTT. Translating it yields CASSPPGQGVTGELFF.

The chain has TRBV5-6 and TRBJ2-7; D call uncertain. CDR3 length: 14 amino acids. V lost 0 bases, J lost 2 bases, and 9 bases lay in between. Germline V gene sequence: CDR1 SGHDT, CDR2 YYEEEE. For the CDR3, the DNA is TGTGCCAGCAGCTTGGTAATAGTTCCCTACGAGCAGTACTTC. Translating it yields CASSLVIVPYEQYF.

The V gene is TRBV7-6, the J gene TRBJ2-3; D is uncertain. V gave up 3 bases and J gave up 0 bases, with 10 bases separating them. The CDR3 is 15 residues long. Germline V gene lookup returns CDR1 SGHVS and CDR2 FNYEAQ. The CDR3 coding sequence is TGTGCCAGCAGCTTGGCCAGACATAGCACAGATACGCAGTATTTT. Its protein product is CASSLARHSTDTQYF.

The gene calls are TRBV13 and TRBJ2-1; D is uncertain. Deletions cut 1 base from V and 9 bases from J, with 10 bases between. CDR1 is PRHDT, CDR2 FYEKMQ, per germline (reference sequence). The CDR3 totals 13 residues. The CDR3 sequence: CASSLVWAPEQFF. The CDR3 coding sequence is TGTGCCAGCAGCTTAGTATGGGCGCCTGAGCAGTTCTTC.

This chain connects TRBV5-6 to TRBJ2-1, with no clear D. The CDR3 is 13 amino acids. The V end was cut by 1 base, the J end by 4 bases, with 6 bases between. Per germline, CDR1 SGHDT and CDR2 YYEEEE. The CDR3 here is CASSLRQYNEQFF. Written as DNA, the CDR3 is TGTGCCAGCAGCTTGAGACAATACAATGAGCAGTTCTTC.